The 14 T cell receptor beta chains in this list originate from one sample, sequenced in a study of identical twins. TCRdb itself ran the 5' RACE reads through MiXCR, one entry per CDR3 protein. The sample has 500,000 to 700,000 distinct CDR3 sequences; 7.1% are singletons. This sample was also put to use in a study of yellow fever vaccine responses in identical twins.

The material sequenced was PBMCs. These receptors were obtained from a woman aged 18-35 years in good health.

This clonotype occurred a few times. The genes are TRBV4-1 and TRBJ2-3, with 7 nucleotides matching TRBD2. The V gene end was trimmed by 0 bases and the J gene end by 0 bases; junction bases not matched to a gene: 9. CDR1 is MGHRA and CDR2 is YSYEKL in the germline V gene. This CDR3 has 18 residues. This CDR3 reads CASSQDLVGTTSTDTQYF. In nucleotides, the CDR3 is TGCGCCAGCAGCCAAGATTTAGTAGGGACTACTAGCACAGATACGCAGTATTTT.

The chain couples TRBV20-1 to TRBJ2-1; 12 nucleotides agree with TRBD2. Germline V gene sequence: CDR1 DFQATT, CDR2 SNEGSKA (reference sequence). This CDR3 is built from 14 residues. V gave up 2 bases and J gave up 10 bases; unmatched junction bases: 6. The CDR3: CSARLAGGPQEQFF. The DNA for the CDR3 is TGCAGTGCTAGACTAGCGGGAGGGCCTCAGGAGCAGTTCTTC.

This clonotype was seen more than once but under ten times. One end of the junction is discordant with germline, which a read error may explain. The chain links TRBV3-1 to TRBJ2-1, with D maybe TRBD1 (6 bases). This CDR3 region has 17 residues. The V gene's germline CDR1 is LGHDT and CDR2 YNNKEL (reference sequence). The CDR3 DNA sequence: TGTGCCTGCAGCCAGCCTACAGGGTTAAGGGGGTACAATGAGCAGTTCTTC. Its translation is CACSQPTGLRGYNEQFF.

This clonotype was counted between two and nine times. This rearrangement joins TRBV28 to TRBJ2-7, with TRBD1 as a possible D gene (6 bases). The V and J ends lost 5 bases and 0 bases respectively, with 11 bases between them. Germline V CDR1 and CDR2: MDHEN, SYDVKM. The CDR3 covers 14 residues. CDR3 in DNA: TGTGCCAGCAGTCCTGGGACACCCTCCTACGAGCAGTACTTC. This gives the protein CASSPGTPSYEQYF.

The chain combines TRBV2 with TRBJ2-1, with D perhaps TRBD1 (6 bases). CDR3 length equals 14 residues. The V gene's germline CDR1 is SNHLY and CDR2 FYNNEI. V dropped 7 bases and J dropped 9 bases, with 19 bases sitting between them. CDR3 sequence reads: CASTSAGVLREQFF. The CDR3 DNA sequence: TGTGCCAGCACCTCGGCAGGGGTGTTACGTGAGCAGTTCTTC.

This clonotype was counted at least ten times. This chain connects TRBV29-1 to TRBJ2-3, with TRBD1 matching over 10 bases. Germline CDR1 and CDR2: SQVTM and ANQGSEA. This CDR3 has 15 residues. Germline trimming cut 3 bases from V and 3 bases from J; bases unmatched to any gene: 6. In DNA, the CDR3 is TGCAGCGTTGACGGGACAGGGGTTCGGACAGATACGCAGTATTTT. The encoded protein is CSVDGTGVRTDTQYF.

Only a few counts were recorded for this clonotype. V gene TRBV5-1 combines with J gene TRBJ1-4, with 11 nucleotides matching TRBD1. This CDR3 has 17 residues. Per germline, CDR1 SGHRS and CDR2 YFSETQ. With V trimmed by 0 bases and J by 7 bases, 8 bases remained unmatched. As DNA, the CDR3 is TGCGCCAGCAGCTTGGGCGGAAGGACAGGGGGCGTTGAAAAACTGTTTTTT. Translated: CASSLGGRTGGVEKLFF.

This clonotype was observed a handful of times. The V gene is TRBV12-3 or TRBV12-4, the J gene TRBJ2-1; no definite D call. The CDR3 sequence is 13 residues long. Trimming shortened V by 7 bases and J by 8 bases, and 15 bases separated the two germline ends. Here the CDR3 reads CASNDRDIDEQFF. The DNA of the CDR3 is TGTGCCAGCAATGATAGGGATATAGATGAGCAGTTCTTC.

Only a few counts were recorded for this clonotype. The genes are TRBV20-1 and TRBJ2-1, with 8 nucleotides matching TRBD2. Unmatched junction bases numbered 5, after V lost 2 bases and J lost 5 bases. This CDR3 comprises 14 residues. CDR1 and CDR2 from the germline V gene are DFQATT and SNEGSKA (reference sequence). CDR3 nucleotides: TGCAGTGCTAGAAACCAGCGGGGGAACAATGAGCAGTTCTTC. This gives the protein CSARNQRGNNEQFF.

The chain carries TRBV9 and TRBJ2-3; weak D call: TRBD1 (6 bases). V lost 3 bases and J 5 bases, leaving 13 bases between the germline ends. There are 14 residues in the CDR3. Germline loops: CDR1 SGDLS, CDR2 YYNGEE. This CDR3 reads CASSGIIRGDTQYF. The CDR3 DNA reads TGTGCCAGCAGCGGGATTATCAGGGGAGATACGCAGTATTTT.

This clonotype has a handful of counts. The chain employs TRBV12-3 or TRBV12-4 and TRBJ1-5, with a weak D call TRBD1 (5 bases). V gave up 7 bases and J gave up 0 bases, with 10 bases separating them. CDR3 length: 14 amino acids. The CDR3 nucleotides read TGTGCCAGCACCTTGGGGGTTAGCAATCAGCCCCAGCATTTT. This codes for CASTLGVSNQPQHF.

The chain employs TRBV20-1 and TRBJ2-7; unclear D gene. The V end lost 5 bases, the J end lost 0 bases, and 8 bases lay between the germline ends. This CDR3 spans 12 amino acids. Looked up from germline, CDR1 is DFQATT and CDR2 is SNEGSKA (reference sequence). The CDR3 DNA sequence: TGCAGTGCTTACTCGAGCTCCTACGAGCAGTACTTC. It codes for CSAYSSSYEQYF.

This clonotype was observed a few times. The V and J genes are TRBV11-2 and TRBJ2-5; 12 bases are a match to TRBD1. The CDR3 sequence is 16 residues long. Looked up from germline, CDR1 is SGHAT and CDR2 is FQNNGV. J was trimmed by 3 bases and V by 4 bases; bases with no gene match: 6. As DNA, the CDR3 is TGTGCCAGCAGCTCCCACGGGACAGGGGGCAAAGAGACCCAGTACTTC. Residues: CASSSHGTGGKETQYF.

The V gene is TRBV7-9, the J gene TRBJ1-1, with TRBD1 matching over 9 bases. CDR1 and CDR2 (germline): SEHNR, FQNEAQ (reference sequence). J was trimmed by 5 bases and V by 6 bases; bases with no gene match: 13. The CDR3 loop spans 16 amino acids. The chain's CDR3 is CASSYLGQGSSTEAFF. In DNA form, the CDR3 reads TGTGCCAGCAGTTACCTCGGACAGGGGTCCTCAACTGAAGCTTTCTTT.